This T cell receptor beta chain was recovered during a study of CD8 T cells in Susac syndrome. TEMRA cells were FACS-enriched, and CD8+ and CD4+ T cells were isolated negatively. This clonotype occurred a few times. Germline lookup yields CDR1 SGHRS and CDR2 YFSETQ. Between the trimmed V and J ends, which lost 3 bases and 2 bases, there was a span of 13 bases. This CDR3 spans 15 amino acids. RNA was extracted with the RNeasy kit, and a quantity of about 0.45 to 1 ug was reverse transcribed using random hexamers. TCRdb reanalysed the immunoSEQ multiplex PCR reads using MiXCR and keeps one entry per CDR3 protein. The sample holds about 280,000 distinct CDR3 sequences, about 85% seen once.

The TCR comes from a human donor with multiple sclerosis. Sequenced input: CD8+ T cells from PBMCs. The V call is TRBV5-1, the J call TRBJ2-3, with D perhaps assigned TRBD1 or TRBD2 (6 bases each). CDR3 sequence (DNA): TGCGCCAGCAGCTCGTGGAGGGGGGACACAGATACGCAGTATTTT. The encoded protein is CASSSWRGDTDTQYF.